The clone carrying this T cell receptor (beta chain) was seen more than once but under ten times. The target antigen is unknown. Both 60 Vbeta primers and 13 Jbeta primers went into the PCR. The authors' processing: Roughly 11 million shared chains were among around 80 million unique TCR beta chains counted in a later analysis. Some clones are missing from TCRdb's copy, which holds only in-frame ones; the method was immunoSEQ multiplex PCR. Clone size and the V and J calls come from that table; the DNA yielded D and trimming. The table records some 99,000 clones, roughly 67% of them present only once. The data belong to a study of cytomegalovirus exposure and HLA in healthy donors. Findings and caveats of the study: Per published reports, the classifier diagnosed cytomegalovirus status with high specificity and sensitivity. Rare sequences made up most TCRs, while some public TCRs were found in many donors. What a later analysis showed was that several of the most significant clusters appeared linked to common viral pathogens.

CDR1 is SNHLY and CDR2 is FYNNEI in the germline V gene. This CDR3 has 14 amino acids. Germline trimming cut 8 bases from V and 1 base from J; bases unmatched to any gene: 6. This chain uses TRBV2 with TRBJ1-1, with TRBD1 matching over 8 bases. This clonotype was obtained from a middle-aged man in good health and CMV-seronegative. The sample was PBMCs. The CDR3 sequence is CASRTGQENTEAFF. CDR3 coding DNA: TGTGCCAGCCGAACGGGACAGGAGAACACTGAAGCTTTCTTT.